The T cell receptor (beta chain) described here comes from a study of response to subunit inactivated influenza vaccine. The CDR3 sequence is 20 residues long. The trim removed 6 bases at V and 5 bases at J, leaving 18 bases unmatched. TCRdb recomputed calls from the RT-PCR reads with MiXCR, one row per CDR3 protein. The repertoire has about 620,000 distinct CDR3 sequences, 12% of them found once; the top ten carry approximately 10%. This clonotype has ten or more counts. What it binds is unknown. General study results and limits: Authors proposed each seasonal influenza vaccination draws in few new T cells.

The material was PBMCs from blood, obtained on the day of vaccination. This clonotype was sampled from a man in his forties or fifties who received an inactivated influenza vaccine. J is TRBJ2-1 and V is TRBV12-3 or TRBV12-4; the match to TRBD2 covers 14 bases. The chain's CDR3 is CASRSPNLTSGGAGNNEQFF. CDR3 bases: TGTGCCAGCAGGTCCCCCAACCTGACTAGCGGGGGGGCCGGTAACAATGAGCAGTTCTTC.